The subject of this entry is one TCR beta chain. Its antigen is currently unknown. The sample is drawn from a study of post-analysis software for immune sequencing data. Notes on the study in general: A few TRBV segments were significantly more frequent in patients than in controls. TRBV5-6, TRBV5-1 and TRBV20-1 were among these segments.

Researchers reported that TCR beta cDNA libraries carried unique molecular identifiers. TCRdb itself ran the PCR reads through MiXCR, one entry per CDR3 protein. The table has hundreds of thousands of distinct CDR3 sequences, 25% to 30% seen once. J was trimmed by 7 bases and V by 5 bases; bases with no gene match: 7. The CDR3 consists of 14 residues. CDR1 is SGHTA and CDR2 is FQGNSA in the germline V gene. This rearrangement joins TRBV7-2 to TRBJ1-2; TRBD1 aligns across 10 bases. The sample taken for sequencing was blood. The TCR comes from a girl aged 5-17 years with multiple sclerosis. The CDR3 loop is CASSPAGQGVGYTF. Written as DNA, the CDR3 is TGTGCCAGCAGCCCCGCCGGACAGGGGGTTGGCTACACCTTC.